Following are 27 T cell receptor beta chains from one sample sequenced in a study of CD8 T cells in Susac syndrome. RNA in amounts of about 0.45 to 1 ug was reverse transcribed with random hexamers. TCRdb processed the immunoSEQ multiplex PCR reads anew with MiXCR; each CDR3 protein has one entry. The repertoire holds around 160,000 distinct CDR3 sequences, around 93% seen once, with 0.12% to 0.15% in the top ten. The sequencing sample was made of CD4+ T cells from PBMCs. The receptors stem from a human donor in good health.

Remarks on this clonotype: Mismatch with germline at one junction end may stem from a read error. V gene TRBV5-1 combines with J gene TRBJ2-5; TRBD1 is a possible D gene (6 bases). The CDR3 has 13 residues. CDR1 and CDR2 (germline): SGHRS, YFSETQ. In DNA, the CDR3 is TGTGCCAGCAGCTTGCCAGGGGAAGAGACCCAGTACTTC. Amino acid sequence: CASSLPGEETQYF.

This clonotype was seen a handful of times. The chain uses TRBV5-4 and TRBJ2-3, with TRBD2 identical over 9 bases. The germline V gene encodes CDR1 SGHNT and CDR2 YYREEE (reference sequence). The CDR3 is 14 residues long. Unmatched junction bases numbered 5, after V lost 3 bases and J lost 6 bases. CDR3 DNA: TGTGCCAGCAGCTCGGGACTAGCTGGGGATACGCAGTATTTT. As protein: CASSSGLAGDTQYF.

This rearrangement joins TRBV12-3 or TRBV12-4 to TRBJ1-6; D is uncertain. V was cut by 4 bases and J by 2 bases, with 6 bases left in between. The CDR3 length is 14 residues. The CDR3 spells CASSSRPYNSPLHF. CDR3 sequence (DNA): TGTGCCAGCAGTTCAAGACCCTATAATTCACCCCTCCACTTT.

The V and J genes are TRBV5-1 and TRBJ1-2; the D gene is possibly TRBD1 (5 bases). V lost 1 base and J lost 4, with 8 bases in between. Germline V CDR1 and CDR2: SGHRS, YFSETQ. The CDR3 extends over 13 amino acids. This CDR3 reads CASSLPGLYGYTF. The CDR3 nucleotides read TGCGCCAGCAGCTTGCCAGGGCTCTATGGCTACACCTTC.

J is TRBJ1-1 and V is TRBV14; D may be TRBD1 (5 bases). Germline CDR1 and CDR2: SGHDN and FVKESK. The CDR3 runs 18 residues. V lost 0 bases, J lost 5 bases, and 22 bases lay in between. The CDR3 DNA is TGTGCCAGCAGCCAAGACTGGCAGGGAGAAGGATCGGAGACTGAAGCTTTCTTT. Its translation: CASSQDWQGEGSETEAFF.

The chain is built from TRBV6-5 and TRBJ2-7; 7 positions agree with TRBD1. This CDR3 is built from 17 residues. Germline lookup yields CDR1 MNHEY and CDR2 SVGAGI. J gave up 2 bases and V 0 bases, and 10 bases lay outside the gene matches. This CDR3 is CASSYSGTVVPAYEQYF. The CDR3 coding sequence is TGTGCCAGCAGTTACTCGGGGACAGTGGTACCGGCCTACGAGCAGTACTTC.

The rearrangement links TRBV6-1 to TRBJ1-2, with TRBD1 as a possible D gene (5 bases). Looked up from germline, CDR1 is MNHNS and CDR2 is SASEGT. The CDR3 extends over 16 amino acids. V lost 6 bases to trimming and J lost 4 bases, with 21 bases between them. For the CDR3, the DNA is TGTGCCAGCAGGCCTCGGGGGACCCAAACCTCCTATGGCTACACCTTC. Protein: CASRPRGTQTSYGYTF.

A single count supports this clonotype. The chain couples TRBV12-3 or TRBV12-4 to TRBJ1-1, with 7 bases fitting TRBD1. There are 13 residues in the CDR3. Trimming cost V 7 bases and J 1 base; bases outside gene matches: 3. The CDR3 here is CASKGGENTEAFF. DNA of the CDR3: TGTGCCAGCAAAGGGGGCGAGAACACTGAAGCTTTCTTT.

The V gene is TRBV6-8, the J gene TRBJ2-1, with 8 bases lining up with TRBD2. The CDR3 runs to 14 residues. V was pared by 9 bases and J by 3 bases, with 7 bases of the junction left unmatched. Looked up from germline, CDR1 is MNHGY and CDR2 is SAAAGT. The CDR3 region is CARVTSEYYNEQFF. CDR3 nucleotide sequence: TGTGCCAGAGTGACTAGCGAGTACTACAATGAGCAGTTCTTC.

The chain carries TRBV12-3 or TRBV12-4 and TRBJ1-3; D might be TRBD1 (5 bases). The V and J ends lost 5 bases and 11 bases respectively, with 19 bases between them. The CDR3 runs to 14 residues. In DNA form, the CDR3 reads TGTGCCAGCAGTCCCAGGACGCAGTGGGGGGCCATATATTTT. Amino acid sequence: CASSPRTQWGAIYF.

The chain employs TRBV20-1 and TRBJ2-2; the D gene is possibly TRBD2 (6 bases). Trimming took off 6 bases at V and 7 bases at J, with 21 bases between the two ends. The germline V gene has CDR1 DFQATT and CDR2 SNEGSKA (reference sequence). This CDR3 comprises 15 residues. Here the CDR3 DNA reads TGCAGTGCCCTCCGGGGCGGGGCGGAAGGCGGGGAGCTGTTTTTT. Residues: CSALRGGAEGGELFF.

The gene calls are TRBV9 and TRBJ2-1, with TRBD2 matching over 8 bases. The V and J ends lost 4 bases and 9 bases, in that order; junction bases with no gene match: 15. The germline V gene encodes CDR1 SGDLS and CDR2 YYNGEE. CDR3 length equals 16 residues. DNA of the CDR3: TGTGCCAGCAGCCCACCCCGGGGGGGCCCTACGGTTGAGCAGTTCTTC. This gives the protein CASSPPRGGPTVEQFF.

This chain joins TRBV9 and TRBJ2-3; no clear D gene. Germline V CDR1 and CDR2: SGDLS, YYNGEE. This CDR3 spans 15 amino acids. Trimming stripped 3 bases from V and 2 bases from J, with 13 bases between. The CDR3 nucleotides are TGTGCCAGCAGCGGACCCCAAGACCCCACAGATACGCAGTATTTT. It codes for CASSGPQDPTDTQYF.

The CDR3 sequence is CASSIGVSAGANVLTF. CDR3 nucleotide sequence: TGTGCCAGTAGTATAGGGGTGAGTGCCGGGGCCAACGTCCTGACTTTC. J is TRBJ2-6 and V is TRBV19; D is uncertain. The CDR3 has 16 residues. V was clipped by 1 base and J by 4 bases, with 11 bases between them. Germline CDR1 is LNHDA and CDR2 is SQIVND (reference sequence). Supplemented by reference TRBV19 and TRBJ2-6, the full variable domain reads DGGITQSPKYLFRKEGQNVTLSCEQNLNHDAMYWYRQDPGQGLRLIYYSQIVNDFQKGDIAEGYSVSREKKESFPLTVTSAQKNPTAFYLCASSIGVSAGANVLTFGAGSRLTVL.

The rearrangement links TRBV3-1 to TRBJ2-1; 8 positions match TRBD1. This CDR3 comprises 19 residues. The trim removed 0 bases at V and 0 bases at J, leaving 10 bases unmatched. Looked up from germline, CDR1 is LGHDT and CDR2 is YNNKEL (reference sequence). CDR3 region: CASSQDRGTGVSSYNEQFF. CDR3 in DNA: TGTGCCAGCAGCCAAGATAGGGGGACAGGTGTAAGCTCCTACAATGAGCAGTTCTTC.

The chain couples TRBV12-5 to TRBJ1-1; possible D gene TRBD1, 5 bases. V dropped 1 base and J dropped 5 bases, with 8 bases sitting between them. Germline V gene lookup returns CDR1 LGHNT and CDR2 FRNRAP. The CDR3 is made up of 13 amino acids. This chain's CDR3 is CASGLEAGTEAFF. Here the CDR3 DNA reads TGTGCTAGTGGTTTGGAGGCAGGGACTGAAGCTTTCTTT.

The V call is TRBV3-1, the J call TRBJ1-1; the D gene is possibly TRBD1 (5 bases). Germline V lookup: CDR1 LGHDT, CDR2 YNNKEL (reference sequence). The germline V and J ends were trimmed by 3 bases and 1 base, with 18 bases remaining between them. This CDR3 has 17 residues. This CDR3 is CASSQEAHGAANTEAFF. CDR3 DNA sequence: TGTGCCAGCAGCCAGGAGGCCCATGGGGCAGCGAACACTGAAGCTTTCTTT.

The chain links TRBV19 to TRBJ1-3; a weak D match, TRBD1 (5 bases). The V end lost 2 bases, the J end lost 0 bases, and 14 bases lay between the germline ends. CDR1 and CDR2 (germline): LNHDA, SQIVND (reference sequence). The CDR3 length is 17 residues. The CDR3 nucleotides read TGTGCCAGTAGTATAATTACGGGACGGATCTCTGGAAACACCATATATTTT. Translating it yields CASSIITGRISGNTIYF. The variable domain in full, with the rest retrieved from reference TRBV19 and TRBJ1-3, is DGGITQSPKYLFRKEGQNVTLSCEQNLNHDAMYWYRQDPGQGLRLIYYSQIVNDFQKGDIAEGYSVSREKKESFPLTVTSAQKNPTAFYLCASSIITGRISGNTIYFGEGSWLTVV.

This sequence joins TRBV20-1 and TRBJ1-1; D gene ambiguous. The germline V gene has CDR1 DFQATT and CDR2 SNEGSKA (reference sequence). V lost 6 bases and J lost 3, with 14 bases in between. The CDR3 extends over 13 amino acids. The CDR3 DNA is TGCAGTGCCTTCGGGCGGGAGGACACTGAAGCTTTCTTT. This encodes CSAFGREDTEAFF.

The chain is built from TRBV29-1 and TRBJ2-6; D is uncertain. Germline-derived CDR1 and CDR2 are SQVTM and ANQGSEA. Deletions cut 3 bases from V and 0 bases from J, with 0 bases between. The CDR3 has 12 amino acids. CDR3 DNA sequence: TGCAGCGTTGACTCTGGGGCCAACGTCCTGACTTTC. Translated: CSVDSGANVLTF.

This CDR3 is CASSRQGGSYEQYF. DNA for the CDR3: TGTGCCAGCAGCCGACAGGGAGGGTCCTACGAGCAGTACTTC. The chain carries TRBV7-9 and TRBJ2-7; D tentatively fits TRBD1 or TRBD2 (7 bases each). Trimming left V 5 bases short and J 1 base short, with 12 bases between. The V gene's germline CDR1 is SEHNR and CDR2 FQNEAQ (reference sequence). The length of the CDR3 is 14 residues.

The J gene is TRBJ1-2, the V gene TRBV7-6, with 7 bases lining up with TRBD1. CDR3 length equals 20 residues. The germline gives CDR1 SGHVS, CDR2 FNYEAQ. V lost 5 bases, J lost 3 bases, and 24 bases stayed unmatched. CDR3 sequence: CASSPTPHRQGPRHYYGYTF. The CDR3, as DNA: TGTGCCAGCAGCCCAACGCCCCACCGACAGGGTCCGCGTCATTACTATGGCTACACCTTC.

This rearrangement joins TRBV5-1 to TRBJ1-3; possibly TRBD1 for D (6 bases). The V gene's germline CDR1 is SGHRS and CDR2 YFSETQ. The CDR3 spans 14 residues. Trimming pared 4 bases from V and 0 bases from J, leaving 8 bases between. In nucleotides, the CDR3 is TGCGCCAGCAGCGAGGACAGCTCTGGAAACACCATATATTTT. Translating gives CASSEDSSGNTIYF.

CDR3 DNA sequence: TGCAGTGCTAGGCTTGGACTGGCCCAAGAGACCCAGTACTTC. This translates into CSARLGLAQETQYF. V gene TRBV20-1 combines with J gene TRBJ2-5; D perhaps matches TRBD2 (5 bases). The CDR3 runs to 14 residues. V lost 3 bases and J lost 1, with 12 bases in between. CDR1 DFQATT and CDR2 SNEGSKA come from the germline V gene (reference sequence).

The chain recombines TRBV7-3 with TRBJ2-7; D is undetermined. Trimming shortened V by 5 bases and J by 7 bases, and 15 bases separated the two germline ends. Germline V CDR1 and CDR2: SGHTA, FQGTGA. The CDR3 loop spans 13 amino acids. CDR3 in amino acids: CASSPPGGREQYF. The CDR3 DNA follows: TGTGCCAGCAGCCCCCCCGGTGGCAGAGAGCAGTACTTC.

This clonotype has just a few counts. V usage is TRBV14 and J usage is TRBJ2-5; no clear D. The CDR3 loop spans 13 amino acids. The V and J ends lost 2 bases and 5 bases respectively, with 9 bases between them. CDR1 and CDR2 (germline): SGHDN, FVKESK. CDR3 amino acids: CASSQTPGETQYF. The CDR3 DNA sequence: TGTGCCAGCAGCCAAACGCCCGGGGAGACCCAGTACTTC.

The chain employs TRBV7-2 and TRBJ1-4, with 11 bases lining up with TRBD1. The junction had 5 bases not matched to a gene; V was cut back by 4 bases and J by 7 bases. The V gene's germline CDR1 is SGHTA and CDR2 FQGNSA. CDR3 length: 15 residues. CDR3: CASSYPGTGGEKLFF. DNA of the CDR3: TGTGCCAGCAGCTACCCCGGGACAGGGGGTGAAAAACTGTTTTTT.